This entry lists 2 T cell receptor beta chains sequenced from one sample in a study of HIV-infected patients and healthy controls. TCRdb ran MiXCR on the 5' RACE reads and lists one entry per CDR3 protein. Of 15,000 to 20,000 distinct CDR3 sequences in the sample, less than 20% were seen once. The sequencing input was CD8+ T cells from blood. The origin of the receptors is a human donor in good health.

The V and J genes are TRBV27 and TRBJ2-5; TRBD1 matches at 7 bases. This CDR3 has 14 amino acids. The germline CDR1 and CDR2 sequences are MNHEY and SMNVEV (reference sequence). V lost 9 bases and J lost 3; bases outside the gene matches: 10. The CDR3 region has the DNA TGTGCCAGTTGGGGGACAGTGACCAAAGAGACCCAGTACTTC. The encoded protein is CASWGTVTKETQYF.

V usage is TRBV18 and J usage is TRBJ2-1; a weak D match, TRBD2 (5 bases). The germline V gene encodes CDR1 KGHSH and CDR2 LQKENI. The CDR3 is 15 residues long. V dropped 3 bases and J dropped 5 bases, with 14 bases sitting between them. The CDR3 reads CASSPPGDVNNEQFF. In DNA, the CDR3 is TGTGCCAGCTCACCCCCCGGGGATGTGAACAATGAGCAGTTCTTC.